This TCR beta chain is drawn from a study of Ad26.COV2.S vaccination and SARS-CoV-2 variants. Turning to the study itself: The vaccine Ad26.COV2.S was put into the muscle once, or twice with 56 days between. Findings and caveats of the study: Among vaccine recipients, spike-specific TCR breadth exceeded that of placebo recipients. Measures of TCR breadth and depth may have fallen short of total T cell responses.

Clones were read by immunoSEQ multiplex PCR, and TCRdb kept only the in-frame ones, dropping some. This sample yields hundreds of thousands of clones, of which 87% are seen a single time; more than 3% belongs to the top ten. Treatment denoted: some 20 received Ad26.COV2.S at low or high dose, single or two shots; 5 received placebo; per-sample allocation not given. The study sampled participants on day 63 after the first vaccine or placebo injection. About this clone itself: The antigen remains unidentified.

Germline CDR1 is SQVTM and CDR2 is ANQGSEA. The CDR3 contains 14 residues. V lost 5 bases and J lost 8; bases outside the gene matches: 10. This chain uses TRBV29-1 with TRBJ2-1, with TRBD2 matching 9 bases. Sequencing used peripheral blood, obtained in a trial of Ad26.COV2.S vaccine versus placebo. The TCR sequence derives from a person between 18 and 65 years old who received the Ad26.COV2.S COVID-19 vaccine or a placebo. CDR3 in DNA: TGCAGCGTTACCGGACTAGCGCCGCTCGATGAGCAGTTCTTC. This codes for CSVTGLAPLDEQFF.